This T cell receptor beta chain came from a study of cytomegalovirus exposure and HLA in healthy donors. About the research overall: Caucasian-associated ancestry cluster membership applied to around 80% of nearly 400 genotyped donors.

PCR primers comprised 60 Vbeta and 13 Jbeta primers. The data were produced by immunoSEQ multiplex PCR, yet TCRdb's version contains in-frame clones alone and is incomplete. This table has around 55,000 clones, 65% to 80% appearing once. With regard to this clone: The antigen is unknown.

Germline assignment: CDR1 MNHEY and CDR2 SMNVEV (reference sequence). V was cut by 2 bases and J by 0 bases, with 4 bases left in between. CDR3 length: 13 residues. Regarding the study as a whole: In vitro testing confirmed a few CMV-associated chains as specific for CMV antigens. An analysis done earlier found most TCR beta V segments productive about 87% or about 30% of the time.

The rearrangement uses TRBV27 and TRBJ1-1; D not certain. This sequence was found in a man aged 35 to 55 in good health and CMV-seropositive. Sequenced material: PBMCs. The CDR3 sequence is CASSLEVNTEAFF. DNA for the CDR3: TGTGCCAGCAGTTTAGAGGTGAACACTGAAGCTTTCTTT.